Below, 27 T cell receptor beta chains from the same sample are listed, as sequenced in a study of T-cell reconstitution after alpha-beta-depleted transplantation in children. The TCRbeta library incorporated unique molecular identifiers. TCRdb reprocessed the PCR reads with MiXCR, giving one entry per CDR3 protein. The table records about 420,000 distinct CDR3 sequences, about a sixth of them present only once. This specimen consisted of PBMCs, mostly from graft donor cells, obtained 360 days after TCRalphabeta/CD19-depleted stem cell transplant. These receptors all stem from a boy in the first two years of life who had a stem cell transplant for Wiskott-Aldrich syndrome, so the T cells may come from the graft donor.

The genes are TRBV2 and TRBJ2-3, with D perhaps matching TRBD2 (6 bases). Germline V lookup: CDR1 SNHLY, CDR2 FYNNEI. The CDR3 is 15 residues long. Trimming removed 5 bases from V and 0 bases from J, with 12 bases in between. The CDR3 DNA is TGTGCCAGCAGTAAAGGGACTTTCAGCACAGATACGCAGTATTTT. Its translation: CASSKGTFSTDTQYF.

This clonotype was seen ten or more times. The chain carries TRBV12-3 or TRBV12-4 and TRBJ2-6; D gene unclear. The CDR3 has 13 residues. V lost 3 bases and J lost 1, with 1 base in between. The chain's CDR3 is CASSLSGANVLTF. CDR3 in DNA: TGTGCCAGCAGTTTGTCTGGGGCCAACGTCCTGACTTTC.

This chain joins TRBV4-1 and TRBJ2-5; D may correspond to TRBD1 or TRBD2 (6 bases each). In germline, CDR1 is MGHRA, CDR2 YSYEKL. The CDR3 consists of 16 residues. Trimming cost V 0 bases and J 1 base, with 12 bases left between them. This CDR3 reads CASSQERGALQETQYF. The DNA for the CDR3 is TGCGCCAGCAGCCAAGAGAGGGGGGCCCTCCAAGAGACCCAGTACTTC.

The CDR3 loop reads CASRGLQGAYGANVLTF. CDR3 DNA: TGTGCCAGCAGGGGTTTACAGGGGGCGTATGGGGCCAACGTCCTGACTTTC. J is TRBJ2-6 and V is TRBV11-2, with 9 positions matching TRBD1. Germline CDR1 SGHAT, CDR2 FQNNGV. The CDR3 is made up of 17 amino acids. The trim removed 6 bases at V and 3 bases at J, leaving 9 bases unmatched.

This clonotype was observed a handful of times. V gene TRBV10-1 combines with J gene TRBJ2-1; D might be TRBD1 (6 bases). The V gene's germline CDR1 is WNHNN and CDR2 SYGVQD (reference sequence). V lost 0 bases and J 9 bases, leaving 9 bases between the germline ends. This CDR3 has 13 residues. The CDR3 spells CASSESRGGEQFF. The CDR3, as DNA: TGCGCCAGCAGTGAGTCGCGAGGGGGTGAGCAGTTCTTC.

The J gene is TRBJ2-3, the V gene TRBV12-3 or TRBV12-4, with TRBD1 matching over 7 bases. The V and J ends lost 3 bases and 2 bases, in that order; junction bases with no gene match: 5. The CDR3 extends over 15 amino acids. In DNA, the CDR3 is TGTGCCAGCAGTTTTTTAAGGGGGCTCACAGATACGCAGTATTTT. This encodes CASSFLRGLTDTQYF.

The chain employs TRBV18 and TRBJ2-5, with a tentative D call TRBD2 (6 bases). V was pared by 4 bases and J by 3 bases, with 24 bases between. Germline values: CDR1 KGHSH, CDR2 LQKENI. This CDR3 has 18 amino acids. The CDR3 here is CASSQTSRVLTSKETQYF. The CDR3 DNA reads as TGTGCCAGCTCACAGACTAGTAGGGTCCTCACCTCGAAAGAGACCCAGTACTTC.

V and J are TRBV20-1 and TRBJ2-1; weak D call: TRBD1 (5 bases). With 3 bases removed from V and 3 bases from J, the gap between germline ends came to 15 bases. The CDR3 runs to 15 residues. Per the germline V gene, CDR1 is DFQATT and CDR2 is SNEGSKA (reference sequence). Here the CDR3 DNA reads TGCAGTGCTAGCCGGTGGGTAGGGGACTACAATGAGCAGTTCTTC. Translated, it gives CSASRWVGDYNEQFF.

The chain combines TRBV3-1 with TRBJ1-5, with D maybe TRBD1 (6 bases). CDR1 is LGHDT and CDR2 is YNNKEL in the germline V gene (reference sequence). CDR3 length equals 18 residues. The ends were cut back, 1 base at V and 5 bases at J, with 21 bases in the middle. Here the CDR3 reads CASSQVPSTGRRDQPQHF. The CDR3 nucleotides are TGTGCCAGCAGCCAAGTTCCCTCTACAGGGAGGAGGGATCAGCCCCAGCATTTT. The variable domain in full, with the rest retrieved from reference TRBV3-1 and TRBJ1-5, is DTAVSQTPKYLVTQMGNDKSIKCEQNLGHDTMYWYKQDSKKFLKIMFSYNNKELIINETVPNRFSPKSPDKAHLNLHINSLELGDSAVYFCASSQVPSTGRRDQPQHFGDGTRLSIL.

The chain has TRBV18 and TRBJ1-5, with D tentatively TRBD1 (5 bases). The germline gives CDR1 KGHSH, CDR2 LQKENI. V shed 5 bases and J shed 6 bases, with 17 bases lying between them. The CDR3 consists of 15 residues. This CDR3 is CASSTRPGLSQPQHF. The CDR3 nucleotides read TGTGCCAGCTCAACACGACCAGGGTTAAGTCAGCCCCAGCATTTT.

This clonotype was observed a few times. This chain links TRBV20-1 with TRBJ2-4; no clear D. The germline V and J ends were trimmed by 0 bases and 7 bases, with 10 bases remaining between them. CDR3 length: 13 amino acids. From germline, CDR1 is DFQATT and CDR2 SNEGSKA (reference sequence). The CDR3 DNA follows: TGCAGTGCTAGAGATAGTACCGGGAACATTCAGTACTTC. Translation: CSARDSTGNIQYF.

This clonotype was detected once. This CDR3 reads CASSRLAGSGNTGELFF. CDR3 nucleotide sequence: TGTGCCAGCAGTCGTCTAGCGGGGAGCGGGAACACCGGGGAGCTGTTTTTT. This sequence joins TRBV6-2 or TRBV6-3 and TRBJ2-2; 9 bases align to TRBD2. CDR1 is MNHEY and CDR2 is SVGEGT in the germline V gene. The CDR3 loop spans 17 amino acids. V lost 5 bases to trimming and J lost 1 base; unmatched junction nucleotides: 8.

This chain links TRBV12-3 or TRBV12-4 with TRBJ2-5; 8 bases line up with TRBD2. The V segment lost 1 base and the J segment 5 bases; nucleotides outside the gene matches: 6. The CDR3 covers 15 residues. CDR3 loop: CASSLVGLAKETQYF. CDR3 DNA sequence: TGTGCCAGCAGTTTAGTTGGACTAGCTAAGGAGACCCAGTACTTC.

The chain employs TRBV4-3 and TRBJ2-7, with a tentative D call TRBD2 (5 bases). Trimming left V 0 bases short and J 2 bases short, with 11 bases between. Germline loops: CDR1 LGHNA, CDR2 YSLEER. There are 15 residues in the CDR3. CDR3 protein: CASSQDLPGAYEQYF. CDR3 DNA: TGCGCCAGCAGCCAAGATCTACCCGGGGCCTACGAGCAGTACTTC.

The chain employs TRBV5-1 and TRBJ2-1; the match to TRBD2 covers 7 bases. CDR1 and CDR2 (germline): SGHRS, YFSETQ. The J segment lost 6 bases and the V segment lost 0 bases, leaving 12 bases of the junction unmatched. The CDR3 extends over 17 amino acids. The CDR3 spells CASSLVRGGRAFNEQFF. CDR3 sequence (DNA): TGCGCCAGCAGCTTGGTTAGGGGAGGGAGGGCCTTCAATGAGCAGTTCTTC.

This clonotype was counted only a few times. The rearrangement links TRBV5-1 to TRBJ1-2; D gene ambiguous. V shed 2 bases and J shed 6 bases, with 20 bases lying between them. Germline CDR1 reads SGHRS; CDR2 reads YFSETQ. This CDR3 is built from 16 residues. The CDR3 sequence: CASSLDLPPLLDGYTF. Here the CDR3 DNA reads TGCGCCAGCAGCTTAGACCTCCCCCCTCTCTTGGATGGCTACACCTTC.

This clonotype was detected only a few times. V is TRBV5-5 and J is TRBJ2-5, with TRBD2 as a possible D gene (6 bases). CDR3 size: 16 residues. The germline CDR1 and CDR2 sequences are SGHKS and YYEKEE (reference sequence). The V end lost 0 bases, the J end lost 2 bases, and 14 bases lay between the germline ends. This CDR3 reads CASSLASRLGQETQYF. The CDR3 DNA is TGTGCCAGCAGCTTGGCCTCACGACTAGGGCAAGAGACCCAGTACTTC.

The table lists this clonotype with a few counts. The chain recombines TRBV24-1 with TRBJ2-1; 9 positions match TRBD2. The CDR3 consists of 14 residues. V was pared by 3 bases and J by 7 bases, with 3 bases of the junction left unmatched. CDR1 and CDR2 from the germline V gene are KGHDR and SFDVKD. The CDR3 is CATSDPGLANEQFF. The DNA of the CDR3 is TGTGCCACCAGTGATCCGGGACTAGCTAATGAGCAGTTCTTC.

In its sample, this clonotype was seen a few times. The chain has TRBV5-1 and TRBJ1-6; D perhaps matches TRBD1 (6 bases). The germline gives CDR1 SGHRS, CDR2 YFSETQ. Trimming took 3 bases from V and 8 from J, leaving 12 bases between them. The CDR3 runs 14 residues. The CDR3 bases are TGCGCCAGCAGCTGGAGAAACAGGGATTCACCCCTCCACTTT. Translating gives CASSWRNRDSPLHF.

The V call is TRBV20-1, the J call TRBJ2-1; TRBD2 matches 12 bases. This CDR3 comprises 15 residues. The V gene end was trimmed by 5 bases and the J gene end by 6 bases; junction bases not matched to a gene: 8. Germline values: CDR1 DFQATT, CDR2 SNEGSKA (reference sequence). Written as DNA, the CDR3 is TGCAGTGCTCGAATCACTAGCGGGGGGAGCAATGAGCAGTTCTTC. Protein: CSARITSGGSNEQFF.

The gene calls are TRBV24-1 and TRBJ2-3, with D maybe TRBD2 (6 bases). The germline gives CDR1 KGHDR, CDR2 SFDVKD. The CDR3 is made up of 14 amino acids. V lost 9 bases and J 0 bases, leaving 12 bases between the germline ends. The CDR3 sequence: CATSVAGSTDTQYF. CDR3 nucleotides: TGTGCCACCTCAGTGGCGGGAAGCACAGATACGCAGTATTTT.

The chain recombines TRBV6-1 with TRBJ2-2; D might be TRBD1 (6 bases). The CDR3 has 15 amino acids. In germline, CDR1 is MNHNS, CDR2 SASEGT. V was trimmed by 9 bases and J by 4 bases, leaving 18 bases between them. CDR3 region: CASFRGISPTGELFF. DNA of the CDR3: TGTGCCAGTTTCAGGGGAATATCTCCCACCGGGGAGCTGTTTTTT.

The sample holds a few counts of this clonotype. This chain joins TRBV29-1 and TRBJ2-7; 9 nucleotides agree with TRBD1. The CDR3 length is 12 residues. With 3 bases clipped from V and 4 bases from J, the junction kept 1 base outside the gene matches. The V gene's germline CDR1 is SQVTM and CDR2 ANQGSEA. CDR3 protein: CSVETGGYEQYF. CDR3 coding DNA: TGCAGCGTTGAGACAGGGGGGTACGAGCAGTACTTC.

This clonotype has only a few counts. J is TRBJ2-7 and V is TRBV7-2; D not certain. Germline V CDR1 and CDR2: SGHTA, FQGNSA. The CDR3 runs to 15 residues. V lost 3 bases and J 3 bases, leaving 15 bases between the germline ends. As DNA, the CDR3 is TGTGCCAGCAGCTTGTTCTTAGGCGTCTACTACGAGCAGTACTTC. Amino acids: CASSLFLGVYYEQYF.

The genes are TRBV7-2 and TRBJ2-5; weak D call: TRBD1 (6 bases). Looked up from germline, CDR1 is SGHTA and CDR2 is FQGNSA. Between the trimmed V and J ends, which lost 1 base and 2 bases, there was a span of 11 bases. The CDR3 runs 15 residues. In DNA form, the CDR3 reads TGTGCCAGCAGCTTAGTGGGGGACACTCAAGAGACCCAGTACTTC. Protein sequence: CASSLVGDTQETQYF.

This clonotype has only a few counts. V usage is TRBV12-5 and J usage is TRBJ2-1, with unresolved D. The CDR3 covers 12 residues. The germline gives CDR1 LGHNT, CDR2 FRNRAP. Trimming pared 3 bases from V and 4 bases from J, leaving 4 bases between. CDR3 residues: CASGFGYNEQFF. In DNA form, the CDR3 reads TGTGCTAGTGGTTTCGGGTACAATGAGCAGTTCTTC.

This clonotype has more than one count but fewer than ten. The rearrangement links TRBV10-3 to TRBJ2-3; 11 positions agree with TRBD2. The ends lost 6 bases at V and 2 bases at J; junction bases unmatched: 13. Germline V lookup: CDR1 ENHRY, CDR2 SYGVKD. The CDR3 contains 18 residues. This CDR3 reads CAISRSGRANPFTDTQYF. In DNA, the CDR3 is TGTGCCATCAGCCGTAGCGGGAGGGCCAATCCCTTCACAGATACGCAGTATTTT.